This T cell receptor (beta chain) was recorded in a study of T cell responses to AZD1222 COVID-19 vaccine. Trimming took 3 bases from V and 6 from J, leaving 3 bases between them. This CDR3 comprises 11 residues. Per germline, CDR1 MDHEN and CDR2 SYDVKM. A note on this clone: Its antigen is not identified. Distinct nucleotide sequences in the sample also encode this CDR3.

General study results and limits: Per reports, nearly half of all spike-specific TCRs target regions that are unmutated in variants. Repertoires were obtained only post-peak T cell response. The donor group comprised mostly white British people and more females; the analysis possibly underestimated clonal diversity. It was only 6 or 7 AZD1222 recipients who were seropositive at baseline.

Generated by immunoSEQ multiplex PCR, the TCRdb table keeps only in-frame clones and is missing some. The sample consists of 90,000 to 150,000 clones, around 90% of them appearing once. The sequencing here drew on peripheral blood, taken 28 days after the second dose of the MenACWY control vaccine. The chain joins TRBV28 to TRBJ2-1; D is unresolved. This TCR was recovered from an adult who received the MenACWY meningococcal vaccine as a control. The CDR3 coding sequence is TGTGCCAGCAGTTTTCTCAATGAGCAGTTCTTC. Residues: CASSFLNEQFF. Looking up the rest from reference TRBV28 and TRBJ2-1 gives the full variable domain: DVKVTQSSRYLVKRTGEKVFLECVQDMDHENMFWYRQDPGLGLRLIYFSYDVKMKEKGDIPEGYSVSREKKERFSLILESASTNQTSMYLCASSFLNEQFFGPGTRLTVL.